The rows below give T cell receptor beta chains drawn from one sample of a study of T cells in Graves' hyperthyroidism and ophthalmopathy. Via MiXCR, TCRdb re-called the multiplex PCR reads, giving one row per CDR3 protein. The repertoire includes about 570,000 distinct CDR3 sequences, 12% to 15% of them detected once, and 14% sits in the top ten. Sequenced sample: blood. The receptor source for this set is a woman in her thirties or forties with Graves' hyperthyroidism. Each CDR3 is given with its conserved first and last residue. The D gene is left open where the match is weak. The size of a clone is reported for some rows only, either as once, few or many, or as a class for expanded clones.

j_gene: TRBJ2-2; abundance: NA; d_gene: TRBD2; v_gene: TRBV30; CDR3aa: CAWSNGGSRETGELFF; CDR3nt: TGTGCCTGGAGTAACGGGGGGAGTCGGGAAACCGGGGAGCTGTTTTTT
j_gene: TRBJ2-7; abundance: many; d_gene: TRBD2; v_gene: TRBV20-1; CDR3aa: CSADGGTSGSYEQYF; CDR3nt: TGCAGTGCTGATGGGGGGACTAGCGGTTCCTACGAGCAGTACTTC
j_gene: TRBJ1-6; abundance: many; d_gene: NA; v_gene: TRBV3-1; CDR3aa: CASSQDNGSPLHF; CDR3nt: TGTGCCAGCAGCCAAGATAATGGGTCACCCCTCCACTTT
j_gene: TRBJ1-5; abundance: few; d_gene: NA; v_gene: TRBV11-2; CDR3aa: CASSAASNQPQHF; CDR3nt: TGTGCCAGCAGCGCGGCCAGCAATCAGCCCCAGCATTTT
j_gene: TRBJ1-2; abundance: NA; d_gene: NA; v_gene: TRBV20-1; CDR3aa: CSARGSQDTGHFYGYTF; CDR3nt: TGCAGTGCTAGAGGCTCGCAAGATACCGGACACTTCTATGGCTACACCTTC
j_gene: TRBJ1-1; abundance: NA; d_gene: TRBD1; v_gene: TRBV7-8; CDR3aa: CASSPGTGVNTEAFF; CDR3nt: TGTGCCAGCAGTCCCGGGACAGGGGTAAACACTGAAGCTTTCTTT
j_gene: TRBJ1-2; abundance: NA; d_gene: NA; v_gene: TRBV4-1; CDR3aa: CASSHPPSGNYGYTF; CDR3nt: TGCGCCAGCAGCCATCCCCCTTCAGGGAACTATGGCTACACCTTC
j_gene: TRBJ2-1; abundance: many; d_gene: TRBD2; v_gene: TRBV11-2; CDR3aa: CASSSLADPNYNEQFF; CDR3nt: TGTGCCAGCAGCTCACTAGCGGACCCAAACTACAATGAGCAGTTCTTC
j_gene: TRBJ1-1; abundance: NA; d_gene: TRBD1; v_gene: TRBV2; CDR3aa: CASTGGSEAFF; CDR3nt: TGTGCCAGCACAGGGGGCTCGGAAGCTTTCTTT
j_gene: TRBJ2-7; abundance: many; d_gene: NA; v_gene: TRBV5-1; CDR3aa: CASAEGSYEQYF; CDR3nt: TGCGCCAGTGCGGAGGGCTCCTACGAGCAGTACTTC
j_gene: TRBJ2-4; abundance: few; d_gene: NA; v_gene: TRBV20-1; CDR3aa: CSARELALAKNIQYF; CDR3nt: TGCAGTGCTAGAGAACTAGCTCTAGCCAAAAACATTCAGTACTTC
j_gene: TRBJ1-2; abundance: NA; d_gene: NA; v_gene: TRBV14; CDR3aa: CASSQGRGRYGYTF; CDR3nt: TGTGCCAGCAGCCAAGGGAGAGGGCGATATGGCTACACCTTC
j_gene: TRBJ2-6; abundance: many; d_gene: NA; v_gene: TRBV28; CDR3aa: CASSLSLNSGANVLTF; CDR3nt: TGTGCCAGCAGTTTATCACTGAACTCTGGGGCCAACGTCCTGACTTTC
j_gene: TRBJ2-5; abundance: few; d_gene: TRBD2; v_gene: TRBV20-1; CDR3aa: CSARTTSGRAKETQYF; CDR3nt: TGCAGTGCTAGAACTACTAGCGGGAGGGCCAAAGAGACCCAGTACTTC
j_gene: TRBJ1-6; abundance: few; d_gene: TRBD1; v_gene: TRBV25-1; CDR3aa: CASSGAIQDRGRHYNSPLHF; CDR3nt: TGTGCCAGCAGTGGGGCGATCCAGGACAGGGGGCGCCACTATAATTCACCCCTCCACTTT
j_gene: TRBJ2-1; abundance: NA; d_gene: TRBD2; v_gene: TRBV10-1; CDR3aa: CASSVSGRGGNEQFF; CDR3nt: TGCGCCAGCAGTGTCAGCGGGAGGGGAGGAAATGAGCAGTTCTTC
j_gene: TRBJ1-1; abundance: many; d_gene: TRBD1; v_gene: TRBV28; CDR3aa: CASRDDGTGKAFF; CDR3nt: TGTGCCAGCAGGGACGACGGGACAGGGAAAGCTTTCTTT
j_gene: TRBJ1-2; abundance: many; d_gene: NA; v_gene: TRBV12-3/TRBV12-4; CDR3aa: CASSLLGGTASYTF; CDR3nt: TGTGCCAGCAGTTTGTTGGGGGGAACGGCGAGCTACACCTTC
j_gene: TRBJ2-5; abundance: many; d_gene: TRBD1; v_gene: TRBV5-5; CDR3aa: CASTRTGRSQETQYF; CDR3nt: TGTGCCAGCACCCGGACAGGGCGCTCCCAAGAGACCCAGTACTTC
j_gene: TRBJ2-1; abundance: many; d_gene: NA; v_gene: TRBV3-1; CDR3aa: CASSQEGNYNEQFF; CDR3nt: TGTGCCAGCAGCCAAGAAGGCAACTACAATGAGCAGTTCTTC
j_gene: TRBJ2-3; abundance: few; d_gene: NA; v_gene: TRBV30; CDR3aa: CAWSSGVPDTQYF; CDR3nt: TGTGCCTGGAGTTCAGGGGTGCCAGATACGCAGTATTTT
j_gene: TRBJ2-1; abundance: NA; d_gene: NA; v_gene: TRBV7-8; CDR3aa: CASIPDGSSYNEQFF; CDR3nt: TGTGCCAGCATCCCGGACGGGAGCTCCTACAATGAGCAGTTCTTC
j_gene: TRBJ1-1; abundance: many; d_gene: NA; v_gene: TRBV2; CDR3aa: CASSTEGLKTFF; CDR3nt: TGTGCCAGCAGTACCGAGGGACTGAAGACTTTCTTT
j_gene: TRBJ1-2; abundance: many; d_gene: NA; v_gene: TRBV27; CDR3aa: CASSQSGYGYGYTF; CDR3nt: TGTGCCAGCAGTCAATCGGGATATGGCTATGGCTACACCTTC
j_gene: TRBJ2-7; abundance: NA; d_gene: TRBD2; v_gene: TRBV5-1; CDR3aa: CASSELAESYEQYF; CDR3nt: TGCGCCAGCAGCGAACTAGCGGAGTCCTACGAGCAGTACTTC
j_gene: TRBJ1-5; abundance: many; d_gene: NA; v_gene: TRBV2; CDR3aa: CARSNQPQHF; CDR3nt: TGTGCCAGGAGCAATCAGCCCCAGCATTTT
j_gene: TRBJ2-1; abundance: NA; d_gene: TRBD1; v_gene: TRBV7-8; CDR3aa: CASSLGSYRDRALNEQFF; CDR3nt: TGTGCCAGCAGCTTAGGATCGTACCGGGACAGGGCTCTCAATGAGCAGTTCTTC
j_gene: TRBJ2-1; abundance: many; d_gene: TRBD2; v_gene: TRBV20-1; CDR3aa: CSARRESPYNEQFF; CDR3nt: TGCAGTGCTAGGCGGGAGAGTCCCTACAATGAGCAGTTCTTC
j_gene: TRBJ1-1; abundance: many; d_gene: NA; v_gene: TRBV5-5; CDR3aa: CASSLIEATTEAFF; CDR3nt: TGTGCCAGCAGCTTGATTGAGGCCACCACTGAAGCTTTCTTT
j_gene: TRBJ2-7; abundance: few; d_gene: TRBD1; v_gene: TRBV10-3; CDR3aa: CAIRPGQGYEQYF; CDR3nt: TGTGCCATCAGGCCGGGACAGGGTTACGAGCAGTACTTC
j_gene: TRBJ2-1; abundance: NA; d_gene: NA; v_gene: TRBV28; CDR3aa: CASSYEGGGNEQFF; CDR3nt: TGTGCCAGCAGTTATGAAGGGGGGGGCAATGAGCAGTTCTTC
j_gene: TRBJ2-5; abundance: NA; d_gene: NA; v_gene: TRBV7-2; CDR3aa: CASSLGFQETQYF; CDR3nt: TGTGCCAGCAGCTTAGGGTTCCAAGAGACCCAGTACTTC
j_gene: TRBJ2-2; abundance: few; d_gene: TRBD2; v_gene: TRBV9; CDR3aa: CASSVGPGLAGAPTGELFF; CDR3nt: TGTGCCAGCAGCGTTGGACCGGGACTAGCGGGCGCACCCACCGGGGAGCTGTTTTTT
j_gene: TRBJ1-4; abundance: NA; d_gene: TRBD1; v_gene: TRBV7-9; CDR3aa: CASSLATGDYNEKLFF; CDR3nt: TGTGCCAGCAGCTTAGCAACAGGGGATTATAATGAAAAACTGTTTTTT
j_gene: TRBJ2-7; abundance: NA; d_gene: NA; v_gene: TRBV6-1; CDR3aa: CATVWADEQYF; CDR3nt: TGTGCCACCGTATGGGCGGACGAGCAGTACTTC
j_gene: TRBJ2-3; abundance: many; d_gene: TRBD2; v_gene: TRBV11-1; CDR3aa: CASSLGLAGERTDTQYF; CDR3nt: TGTGCCAGCAGCTTGGGACTAGCGGGGGAAAGAACAGATACGCAGTATTTT
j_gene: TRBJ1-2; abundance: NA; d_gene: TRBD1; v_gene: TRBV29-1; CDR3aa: CSAGSQGALTSGYGYTF; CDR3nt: TGCAGCGCTGGTAGTCAGGGGGCGCTGACATCGGGGTATGGCTACACCTTC
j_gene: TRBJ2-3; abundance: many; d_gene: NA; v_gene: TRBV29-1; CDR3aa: CSPEGGQKPADTQYF; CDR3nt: TGCAGCCCTGAAGGGGGACAAAAACCAGCAGATACGCAGTATTTT
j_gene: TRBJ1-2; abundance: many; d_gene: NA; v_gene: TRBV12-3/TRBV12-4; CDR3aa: CASSLGMGQIYGYTF; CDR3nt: TGTGCCAGCAGTTTAGGGATGGGACAAATCTATGGCTACACCTTC
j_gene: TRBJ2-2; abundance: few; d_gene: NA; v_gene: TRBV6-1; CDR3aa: CASDVTEGAAATGELFF; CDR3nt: TGTGCCAGCGATGTAACCGAAGGGGCGGCGGCCACCGGGGAGCTGTTTTTT
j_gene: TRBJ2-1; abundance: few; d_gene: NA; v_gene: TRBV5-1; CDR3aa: CASSFFTDNEQFF; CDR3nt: TGCGCCAGCAGCTTTTTTACTGACAATGAGCAGTTCTTC
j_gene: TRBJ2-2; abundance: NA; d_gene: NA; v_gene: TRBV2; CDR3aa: CASSAGTRTGELFF; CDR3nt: TGTGCCAGCAGTGCTGGGACTCGGACCGGGGAGCTGTTTTTT
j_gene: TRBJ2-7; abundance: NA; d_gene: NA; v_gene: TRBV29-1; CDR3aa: CSGMTGGAEQYF; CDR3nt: TGCAGCGGGATGACAGGCGGGGCCGAGCAGTACTTC
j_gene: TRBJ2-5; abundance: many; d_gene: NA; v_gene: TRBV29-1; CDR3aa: CSVDGAGGETQYF; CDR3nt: TGCAGCGTTGACGGTGCGGGCGGAGAGACCCAGTACTTC
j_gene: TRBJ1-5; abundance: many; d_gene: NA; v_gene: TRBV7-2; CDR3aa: CASSLAGSQSNQPQHF; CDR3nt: TGTGCCAGCAGTCTAGCGGGCAGTCAGAGCAATCAGCCCCAGCATTTT
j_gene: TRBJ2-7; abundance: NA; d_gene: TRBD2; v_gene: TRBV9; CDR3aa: CASSDRLAGYEQYF; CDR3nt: TGTGCCAGCAGCGACCGACTAGCGGGCTACGAGCAGTACTTC
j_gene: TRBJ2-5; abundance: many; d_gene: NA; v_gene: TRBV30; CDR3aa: CAWSVWGETQYF; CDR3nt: TGTGCCTGGAGTGTATGGGGGGAGACCCAGTACTTC
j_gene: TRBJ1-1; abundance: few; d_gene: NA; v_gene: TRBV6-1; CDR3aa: CASRPRDNPLNTEAFF; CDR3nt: TGTGCCAGCAGACCCCGGGACAACCCCCTGAACACTGAAGCTTTCTTT
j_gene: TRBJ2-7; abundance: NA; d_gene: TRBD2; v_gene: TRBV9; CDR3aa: CASSPIGASGSIHEQYF; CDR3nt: TGTGCCAGCAGCCCCATTGGGGCTAGCGGGAGCATACACGAGCAGTACTTC
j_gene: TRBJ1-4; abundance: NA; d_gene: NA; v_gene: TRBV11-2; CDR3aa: CASSLEGGLLNEKLFF; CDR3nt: TGTGCCAGCAGCTTAGAAGGGGGGCTTCTCAATGAAAAACTGTTTTTT
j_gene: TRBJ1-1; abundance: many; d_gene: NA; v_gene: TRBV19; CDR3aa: CASSWTVMDMNTEAFF; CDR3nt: TGTGCCAGTAGCTGGACAGTCATGGACATGAACACTGAAGCTTTCTTT
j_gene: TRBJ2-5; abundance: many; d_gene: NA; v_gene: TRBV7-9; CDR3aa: CASSLGDWGTQYF; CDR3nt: TGTGCCAGCAGCTTAGGGGACTGGGGGACCCAGTACTTC
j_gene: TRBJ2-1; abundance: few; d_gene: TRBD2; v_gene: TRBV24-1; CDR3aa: CATSDPLREGYGNEQFF; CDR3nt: TGTGCCACCAGTGACCCCCTCAGGGAGGGTTATGGGAATGAGCAGTTCTTC
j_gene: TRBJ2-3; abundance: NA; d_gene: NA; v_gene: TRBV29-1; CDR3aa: CSVESWAMGTRNADTQYF; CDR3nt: TGCAGCGTTGAAAGTTGGGCAATGGGAACTCGCAATGCAGATACGCAGTATTTT
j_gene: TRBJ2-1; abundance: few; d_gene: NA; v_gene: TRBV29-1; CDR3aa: CSGRSGYNEQFF; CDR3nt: TGCAGCGGCCGTAGCGGATACAATGAGCAGTTCTTC
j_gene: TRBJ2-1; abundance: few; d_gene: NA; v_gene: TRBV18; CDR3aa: CASSSKLSSYNEQFF; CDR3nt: TGTGCCAGCTCATCAAAACTGAGCTCCTACAATGAGCAGTTCTTC
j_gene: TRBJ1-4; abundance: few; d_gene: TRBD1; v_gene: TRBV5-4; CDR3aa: CASSGRQGPNEKLFF; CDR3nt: TGTGCCAGCAGCGGACGACAGGGGCCCAATGAAAAACTGTTTTTT
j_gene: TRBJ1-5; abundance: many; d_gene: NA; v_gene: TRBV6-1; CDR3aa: CASSLTGHPGNQPQHF; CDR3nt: TGTGCCAGCAGTCTAACAGGCCACCCAGGCAATCAGCCCCAGCATTTT